The 32 T cell receptor beta chains reported below all come from one sample, sequenced in a study of blood T cell repertoires in COVID-19. The method was immunoSEQ multiplex PCR; TCRdb's version includes in-frame clones alone and lacks a portion of them. The sample carries 180,000 or so clones, roughly 82% recorded once. Sequenced material: PBMCs or T cells enriched from blood (not recorded which). These TCRs come from a man over 45 who had recovered from COVID-19.

The V gene is TRBV7-6, the J gene TRBJ2-7; D remains unclear. The CDR3 sequence is 13 residues long. Trimming stripped 5 bases from V and 4 bases from J, with 12 bases between. Germline-derived CDR1 and CDR2 are SGHVS and FNYEAQ. CDR3 DNA: TGTGCCAGCAGCCCCGAGACACCTTACGAGCAGTACTTC. Translating it yields CASSPETPYEQYF.

This clone occurred a few times. This chain connects TRBV11-2 to TRBJ2-3; D perhaps matches TRBD2 (5 bases). The CDR3 covers 17 residues. Trimming took 5 bases from V and 6 from J, leaving 24 bases between them. Germline lookup yields CDR1 SGHAT and CDR2 FQNNGV. The CDR3 nucleotides are TGTGCCAGCAGCCAACGGCAGCTAGCCCAACCTCGGGATACGCAGTATTTT. Translation gives CASSQRQLAQPRDTQYF.

As DNA, the CDR3 is TGTGCCTCATATGGGGCGGATAATTCACCCCTCCACTTT. It yields the protein CASYGADNSPLHF. The gene calls are TRBV19 and TRBJ1-6, with D possibly TRBD1 on 5 matching bases. With 11 bases removed from V and 5 bases from J, the gap between germline ends came to 13 bases. Germline-derived CDR1 and CDR2 are LNHDA and SQIVND (reference sequence). The length of the CDR3 is 13 residues.

The genes are TRBV5-1 and TRBJ2-1; D unclear. V shed 3 bases and J shed 2 bases, with 18 bases lying between them. The CDR3 extends over 17 amino acids. The germline gives CDR1 SGHRS, CDR2 YFSETQ. In DNA, the CDR3 is TGCGCCAGCAGCTCCCTGCCCACAGCCGTCCCCTACAATGAGCAGTTCTTC. Translation: CASSSLPTAVPYNEQFF.

The chain couples TRBV29-1 to TRBJ2-1, with 14 bases lining up with TRBD2. The J segment lost 5 bases and the V segment lost 4 bases, leaving 7 bases of the junction unmatched. The CDR3 extends over 16 amino acids. CDR1 is SQVTM, CDR2 ANQGSEA, per germline. The DNA of the CDR3 is TGCAGCGTTGTAATGACTAGCGGGAGGGTAAACAATGAGCAGTTCTTC. It encodes CSVVMTSGRVNNEQFF.

This chain links TRBV6-5 with TRBJ1-1, with a weak D call TRBD1 (6 bases). Per the germline V gene, CDR1 is MNHEY and CDR2 is SVGAGI. Trimming stripped 6 bases from V and 6 bases from J, with 14 bases between. This CDR3 region has 13 residues. In DNA form, the CDR3 reads TGTGCCAGCAGGGTCAGGGGATCGCCTGAAGCTTTCTTT. Translation: CASRVRGSPEAFF.

This clone occurred once. The chain employs TRBV11-2 and TRBJ1-2; no definite D call. The CDR3 has 13 residues. Trimming left V 6 bases short and J 2 bases short, with 10 bases between. Germline V gene lookup returns CDR1 SGHAT and CDR2 FQNNGV. The CDR3 loop reads CASSELSNYGYTF. In DNA, the CDR3 is TGTGCCAGCAGTGAACTATCCAACTATGGCTACACCTTC.

The sample holds a few counts of this clone. V usage is TRBV18 and J usage is TRBJ1-5, with a weak D call TRBD1 (5 bases). V lost 5 bases and J 2 bases, leaving 16 bases between the germline ends. CDR3 length: 16 residues. Germline CDR1 and CDR2: KGHSH and LQKENI. Written as DNA, the CDR3 is TGTGCCAGCTCAGGTAGACAGTTTGGAGGCAATCAGCCCCAGCATTTT. Its protein product is CASSGRQFGGNQPQHF.

This clone was counted once. The genes are TRBV28 and TRBJ1-6, with 8 nucleotides matching TRBD1. The germline CDR1 and CDR2 sequences are MDHEN and SYDVKM. CDR3 size: 17 residues. Unmatched junction bases numbered 6, after V lost 5 bases and J lost 0 bases. CDR3 sequence: CASSRDRHYSYNSPLHF. The CDR3 DNA sequence: TGTGCCAGCAGTCGGGACAGGCATTACTCCTATAATTCACCCCTCCACTTT. Using reference TRBV28 and TRBJ1-6 for the parts outside the CDR3, the full variable domain is DVKVTQSSRYLVKRTGEKVFLECVQDMDHENMFWYRQDPGLGLRLIYFSYDVKMKEKGDIPEGYSVSREKKERFSLILESASTNQTSMYLCASSRDRHYSYNSPLHFGNGTRLTVT.

This chain connects TRBV28 to TRBJ1-5; no clear D gene. The CDR3 length is 14 residues. Germline CDR1 MDHEN, CDR2 SYDVKM. V was clipped by 7 bases and J by 4 bases, with 14 bases between them. Here the CDR3 DNA reads TGTGCCAGCACCCCCCCGGGAGGTAATCAGCCCCAGCATTTT. Its translation is CASTPPGGNQPQHF.

V usage is TRBV10-3 and J usage is TRBJ1-1; D is possibly TRBD1 (5 bases). The CDR3 extends over 13 amino acids. The germline gives CDR1 ENHRY, CDR2 SYGVKD. Trimming removed 6 bases at V and 6 bases at J, with 14 bases between. The CDR3 DNA sequence: TGTGCCATCAGGGAGGGGCAGGGTGCTGAAGCTTTCTTT. This codes for CAIREGQGAEAFF.

The V call is TRBV15, the J call TRBJ2-3, with D unresolved. Germline CDR1 is LNHNV and CDR2 is YYDKDF (reference sequence). The V end was cut by 3 bases, the J end by 4 bases, with 14 bases between. This CDR3 region has 15 residues. CDR3 protein: CATSSPGRKADTQYF. CDR3 nucleotide sequence: TGTGCCACCAGCAGTCCAGGTCGGAAGGCAGATACGCAGTATTTT. The whole variable domain, remainder taken from reference TRBV15 and TRBJ2-3, is DAMVIQNPRYQVTQFGKPVTLSCSQTLNHNVMYWYQQKSSQAPKLLFHYYDKDFNNEADTPDNFQSRRPNTSFCFLDIRSPGLGDTAMYLCATSSPGRKADTQYFGPGTRLTVL.

The chain recombines TRBV19 with TRBJ2-1, with 9 bases that match TRBD1. The CDR3 sequence is 16 residues long. Looked up from germline, CDR1 is LNHDA and CDR2 is SQIVND (reference sequence). V trimming: 7 bases; J trimming: 5 bases; junction bases outside the gene matches: 12. CDR3: CASNIILGTGHNEQFF. Here the CDR3 DNA reads TGTGCCAGTAATATTATTCTCGGGACAGGGCACAATGAGCAGTTCTTC.

The rearrangement links TRBV7-9 to TRBJ1-1; the match to TRBD1 covers 7 bases. CDR3 length: 14 residues. The ends lost 5 bases at V and 5 bases at J; junction bases unmatched: 8. Germline CDR1 reads SEHNR; CDR2 reads FQNEAQ (reference sequence). CDR3 bases: TGTGCCAGCAGCCGGGAGACAGGGAGTACTGAAGCTTTCTTT. Encoded protein: CASSRETGSTEAFF. Combining the CDR3 with reference TRBV7-9 and TRBJ1-1 gives the whole variable domain DTGVSQNPRHKITKRGQNVTFRCDPISEHNRLYWYRQTLGQGPEFLTYFQNEAQLEKSRLLSDRFSAERPKGSFSTLEIQRTEQGDSAMYLCASSRETGSTEAFFGQGTRLTVV.

This chain uses TRBV19 with TRBJ2-7, with D possibly TRBD1 on 6 matching bases. The CDR3 is 15 residues long. Germline CDR1 LNHDA, CDR2 SQIVND (reference sequence). Trimming pared 6 bases from V and 3 bases from J, leaving 18 bases between. The CDR3 sequence is CASRQGMAGIYEQYF. The CDR3 DNA sequence: TGTGCCAGTAGACAGGGAATGGCGGGCATCTACGAGCAGTACTTC. The full variable domain, in which reference TRBV19 and TRBJ2-7 provide the parts outside the CDR3, is DGGITQSPKYLFRKEGQNVTLSCEQNLNHDAMYWYRQDPGQGLRLIYYSQIVNDFQKGDIAEGYSVSREKKESFPLTVTSAQKNPTAFYLCASRQGMAGIYEQYFGPGTRLTVT.

The chain couples TRBV24-1 to TRBJ2-1; 7 nucleotides line up with TRBD1. CDR3 length equals 16 residues. V gave up 4 bases and J gave up 3 bases; unmatched junction bases: 8. Germline CDR1 is KGHDR and CDR2 is SFDVKD. DNA of the CDR3: TGTGCCACCAGTGAACCGTCAGGGGGTGACTACAATGAGCAGTTCTTC. Encoded protein: CATSEPSGGDYNEQFF.

The chain has TRBV6-5 and TRBJ1-2; D gene uncertain. Germline V gene data show CDR1 as MNHEY and CDR2 as SVGAGI. This CDR3 has 15 amino acids. V gave up 2 bases and J gave up 0 bases, with 10 bases separating them. The CDR3 here is CASSYTTGTNYGYTF. For the CDR3, the DNA is TGTGCCAGCAGTTACACAACCGGGACTAACTATGGCTACACCTTC.

This chain joins TRBV28 and TRBJ1-5, with D tentatively TRBD1 (5 bases). The CDR3 length is 13 residues. V was clipped by 6 bases and J by 8 bases, with 14 bases between them. Germline-derived CDR1 and CDR2 are MDHEN and SYDVKM. CDR3 DNA: TGTGCCAGCAGCGCGCCCGGGGGTAAGCCCCAGCATTTT. Translation gives CASSAPGGKPQHF.

In this sample, this clone turned up once. The chain recombines TRBV4-1 with TRBJ1-4; a weak D match, TRBD1 (5 bases). Between the trimmed V and J ends, which lost 4 bases and 8 bases, there was a span of 20 bases. CDR1 and CDR2 (germline): MGHRA, YSYEKL. This CDR3 is 16 amino acids long. Here the CDR3 DNA reads TGCGCCAGCAGCCCAGGGCTAGGTAGCATGGAGGAAAAACTGTTTTTT. Amino acid sequence: CASSPGLGSMEEKLFF.

The chain joins TRBV28 to TRBJ2-1, with D maybe TRBD1 (6 bases). There are 17 residues in the CDR3. The V and J ends lost 6 bases and 5 bases respectively, with 23 bases between them. Germline CDR1 and CDR2: MDHEN and SYDVKM. CDR3: CASSHYTGRHKDNEQFF. The CDR3 bases are TGTGCCAGCAGCCACTACACAGGGCGGCATAAAGACAATGAGCAGTTCTTC.

This clone was detected once. The chain uses TRBV28 and TRBJ1-1; TRBD1 aligns across 7 bases. V lost 6 bases to trimming and J lost 10 bases; unmatched junction nucleotides: 8. This CDR3 spans 12 amino acids. The germline V gene has CDR1 MDHEN and CDR2 SYDVKM. The CDR3: CASRPQGVGAFF. The CDR3 coding sequence is TGTGCCAGCAGACCCCAGGGGGTGGGAGCTTTCTTT.

This clone was counted only a few times. The rearrangement joins TRBV6-1 to TRBJ1-2; D call uncertain. Germline CDR1 MNHNS, CDR2 SASEGT. Deletions cut 1 base from V and 5 bases from J, with 17 bases between. This CDR3 has 16 residues. The DNA of the CDR3 is TGTGCCAGCAGTGAAGAGACCCGGTGGGCTACGTATGGCTACACCTTC. Amino acid sequence: CASSEETRWATYGYTF.

The chain carries TRBV5-5 and TRBJ2-7; D is uncertain. Between the trimmed V and J ends, which lost 1 base and 2 bases, there was a span of 10 bases. CDR3 length equals 14 residues. Germline loops: CDR1 SGHKS, CDR2 YYEKEE (reference sequence). This CDR3 reads CASSLSVLTYEQYF. CDR3 in DNA: TGTGCCAGCAGCTTGTCAGTCCTCACCTACGAGCAGTACTTC.

The CDR3 spells CASSLGVRGTFDYGYTF. For the CDR3, the DNA is TGTGCCAGCAGCTTGGGTGTCAGGGGAACGTTTGACTATGGCTACACCTTC. V gene TRBV7-8 combines with J gene TRBJ1-2, with D perhaps TRBD1 (6 bases). The CDR3 is 17 amino acids. Between the trimmed V and J ends, which lost 3 bases and 3 bases, there was a span of 20 bases. The germline CDR1 and CDR2 sequences are SGHVS and FQNEAQ.

V and J are TRBV9 and TRBJ2-3, with unresolved D. From germline, CDR1 is SGDLS and CDR2 YYNGEE. With 2 bases removed from V and 1 base from J, the gap between germline ends came to 5 bases. This CDR3 region has 13 residues. This CDR3 is CASSVFRTDTQYF. The CDR3 DNA follows: TGTGCCAGCAGCGTCTTCCGCACAGATACGCAGTATTTT.

V is TRBV5-4 and J is TRBJ1-1; the D is unclear. CDR1 is SGHNT, CDR2 YYREEE, per germline (reference sequence). The CDR3 is made up of 13 amino acids. V lost 4 bases to trimming and J lost 1 base, with 8 bases between them. CDR3 coding DNA: TGTGCCAGCAGCATCGCGGCGAACACTGAAGCTTTCTTT. Amino acids: CASSIAANTEAFF.

The V gene is TRBV9, the J gene TRBJ2-7; 10 bases are a match to TRBD1. The CDR3 sequence is 14 residues long. CDR1 is SGDLS and CDR2 is YYNGEE in the germline V gene. The V and J ends lost 4 bases and 2 bases, in that order; junction bases with no gene match: 3. In nucleotides, the CDR3 is TGTGCCAGCAGCCTTGGACAGGGGGCCTACGAGCAGTACTTC. Its protein is CASSLGQGAYEQYF.

This clone appeared a few times. The J gene is TRBJ2-2, the V gene TRBV6-1; 9 nucleotides agree with TRBD1. CDR1 and CDR2 from the germline V gene are MNHNS and SASEGT. The CDR3 is 17 residues long. J lost 2 bases, V lost 3 bases, and 7 bases had no gene match. The CDR3 spells CASSDGGTGKNTGELFF. CDR3 sequence (DNA): TGTGCCAGCAGTGACGGGGGGACAGGGAAAAACACCGGGGAGCTGTTTTTT.

The rearrangement joins TRBV7-2 to TRBJ2-1; tentatively, D is TRBD2 (5 bases). V was pared by 1 base and J by 6 bases, with 13 bases between. The CDR3 is 15 residues long. Germline CDR1 SGHTA, CDR2 FQGNSA. DNA of the CDR3: TGTGCCAGCAGCTTAGAACCCCGGGGTACCAATGAGCAGTTCTTC. It translates to CASSLEPRGTNEQFF.

The chain employs TRBV2 and TRBJ2-5, with no clear D. V was clipped by 1 base and J by 2 bases, with 8 bases between them. Germline CDR1 is SNHLY and CDR2 is FYNNEI. CDR3 length: 14 amino acids. CDR3 region: CASSEGAVQETQYF. The DNA of the CDR3 is TGTGCCAGCAGTGAAGGGGCTGTTCAAGAGACCCAGTACTTC.

The chain is built from TRBV6-5 and TRBJ1-2; the match to TRBD1 covers 9 bases. J gave up 7 bases and V 6 bases, and 9 bases lay outside the gene matches. This CDR3 has 14 amino acids. The germline CDR1 and CDR2 sequences are MNHEY and SVGAGI. The CDR3 region has the DNA TGTGCCAGCAGGCTAGACAGGGGGAGCGGTGGCTACACCTTC. This codes for CASRLDRGSGGYTF.

The chain links TRBV7-3 to TRBJ1-3; no definite D call. V was cut by 5 bases and J by 4 bases, with 12 bases left in between. The CDR3 has 14 residues. Germline CDR1 reads SGHTA; CDR2 reads FQGTGA. CDR3 sequence (DNA): TGTGCCAGCAGCACCAGTGGGCCCGGAAACACCATATATTTT. Its translation is CASSTSGPGNTIYF.